This T cell receptor (beta chain) came from a study of blood T cell repertoires in COVID-19. Overall study context: The United States, Italy and Spain provided the acute and convalescent COVID-19 samples. T cells, B-cell-depleted T cells, or PBMCs supplied cDNA or gDNA.

As originally analysed: Amplification from reference gene primers served as the basis for estimated nucleated cell counts. The repertoire was sequenced with immunoSEQ multiplex PCR; TCRdb's copy has only in-frame clones and lacks some. The V and J calls and the clone size are those of that table, but D and trimming were determined from the DNA. This sample has roughly 45,000 clones, with roughly 90% found just once. The CDR3 sequence is 18 residues long. The germline V gene encodes CDR1 SNHLY and CDR2 FYNNEI. J lost 6 bases, V lost 7 bases, and 14 bases had no gene match. The receptor comes from a man aged 55 to 70 with active COVID-19. The chain joins TRBV2 to TRBJ2-1, with TRBD2 identical over 14 bases. Sequenced material: peripheral blood. The CDR3 DNA reads as TGTGCCAGCAACCCGGGACTAGCGGGAGTGGGCGTAGGCAATGAGCAGTTCTTC. Encoded protein: CASNPGLAGVGVGNEQFF.